This TCR beta chain was found in a study of T cell repertoires in cytomegalovirus infection. Study as a whole: Based on public TCR beta signatures, there were indications of CMV infection and of a matching HLA type. Study results and caveats: HLA-C-restricted TCR beta clonotypes specific for CMV led the ex vivo response. Carriers of CMV and the relevant HLA type were discriminated by public TCR beta frequency.

Per germline, CDR1 MNHNS and CDR2 SASEGT. V lost 10 bases to trimming and J lost 4 bases, with 13 bases between them. The CDR3 extends over 12 amino acids. MiXCR, applied by TCRdb to the reads, yields one record per CDR3 protein. The table lists 200,000 to 250,000 distinct CDR3 sequences, 35% to 40% of them singletons. This clonotype was found a few times. Its antigen is undetermined. The chain recombines TRBV6-1 with TRBJ1-1; weak D call: TRBD1 (5 bases). This receptor was obtained from a human donor in good health (CMV status not recorded). Some clones in this sample may be carry-over from other donors' samples. Sequencing was performed on CD8+ T cells from cultured PBMCs, taken from culture after CMV antigen stimulation. The CDR3 DNA reads TGTGCCACCCGTCCCCAGGGCACTGAAGCTTTCTTT. This sequence encodes CATRPQGTEAFF.